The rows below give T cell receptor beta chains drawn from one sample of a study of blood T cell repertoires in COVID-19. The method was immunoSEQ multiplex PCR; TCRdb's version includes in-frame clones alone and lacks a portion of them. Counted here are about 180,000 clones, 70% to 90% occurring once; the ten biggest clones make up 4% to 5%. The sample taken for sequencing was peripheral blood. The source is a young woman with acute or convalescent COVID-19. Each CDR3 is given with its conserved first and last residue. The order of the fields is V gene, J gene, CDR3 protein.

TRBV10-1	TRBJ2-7	CASSIGGSYEQYF
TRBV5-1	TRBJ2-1	CASRFGTSGSGYNEQFF
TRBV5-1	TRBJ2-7	CASSGQASSYEQYF
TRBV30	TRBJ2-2	CAWSVPGNTGELFF
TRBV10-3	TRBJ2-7	CAGGSGQGLGEQYF
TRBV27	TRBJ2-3	CASSTPIAADTQYF
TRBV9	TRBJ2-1	CASSLGTNNEQFF
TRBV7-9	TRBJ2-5	CASSLGGLQETQYF
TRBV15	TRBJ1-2	CATSRDSGIYGYTF
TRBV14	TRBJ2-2	CASSLQQASGELFF
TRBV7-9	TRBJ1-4	CASSLVTGAEKLFF
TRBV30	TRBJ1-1	CAWSVGGSEAFF
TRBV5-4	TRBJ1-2	CASSTGYSGYTF
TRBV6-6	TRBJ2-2	CASSYRTGAPTGELFF
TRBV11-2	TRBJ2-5	CASSRTLSPETQYF
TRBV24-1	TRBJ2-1	CATREAGGEYNEQFF
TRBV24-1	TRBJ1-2	CATSDSGTGYGYTF
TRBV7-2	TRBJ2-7	CASSFTGASYEQYF
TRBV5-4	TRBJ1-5	CASSLGGVAPQPQHF
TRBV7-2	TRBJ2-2	CASSLETGFAELFF
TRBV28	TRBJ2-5	CASSFLETQYF
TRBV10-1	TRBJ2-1	CASSAGASSYNEQFF
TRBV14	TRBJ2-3	CASSGRSFTDTQYF
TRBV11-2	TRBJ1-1	CASVWGGLNTEAFF
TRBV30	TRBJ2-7	CAGGTGGPYEQYF
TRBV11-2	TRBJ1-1	CASSLDRNTEAFF
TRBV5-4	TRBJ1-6	CASSLGQNKSPLHF
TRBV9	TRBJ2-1	CASSSGLAGAGNEQFF
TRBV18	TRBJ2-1	CASSLSGRKEVEQFF
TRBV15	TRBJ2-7	CATSRDLGGGGSNF
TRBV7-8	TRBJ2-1	CASRRQENYNEQFF
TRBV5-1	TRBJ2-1	CASSGRGNEQFF
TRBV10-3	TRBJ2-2	CASQRTGYTGELFF
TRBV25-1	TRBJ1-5	CASSERDSNQPQHF
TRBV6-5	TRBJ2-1	CASSQTSGTPRRFF
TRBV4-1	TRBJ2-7	CASSPSGTVGEQYF
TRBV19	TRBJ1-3	CASTAGGGNTIYF
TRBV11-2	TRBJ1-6	CAGPHSPLHF
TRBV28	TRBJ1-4	CASRGGQKAFF
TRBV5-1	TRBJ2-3	CASSLGQGADTQYF
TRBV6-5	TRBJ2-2	CAIRAPTGELFF
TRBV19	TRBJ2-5	CASSIDLRGQETQYF
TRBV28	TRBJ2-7	CASSFFRGPYEQYF
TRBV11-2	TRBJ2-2	CASSLGGSGIYTGELFF
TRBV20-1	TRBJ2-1	CSPSQGSEQFF
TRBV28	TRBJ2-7	CASSSQGENYEQYF
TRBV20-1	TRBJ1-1	CSASNSGTANTEAFF
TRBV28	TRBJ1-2	CASSPDSNYGYTF
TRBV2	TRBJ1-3	CASSKTGGNTIYF
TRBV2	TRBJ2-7	CASSETGGFGGQYF
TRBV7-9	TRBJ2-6	CASSFGLAGGPGANVLTF
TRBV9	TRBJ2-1	CASSVASPPNEQFF
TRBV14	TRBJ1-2	CASSLGTSRGYTF